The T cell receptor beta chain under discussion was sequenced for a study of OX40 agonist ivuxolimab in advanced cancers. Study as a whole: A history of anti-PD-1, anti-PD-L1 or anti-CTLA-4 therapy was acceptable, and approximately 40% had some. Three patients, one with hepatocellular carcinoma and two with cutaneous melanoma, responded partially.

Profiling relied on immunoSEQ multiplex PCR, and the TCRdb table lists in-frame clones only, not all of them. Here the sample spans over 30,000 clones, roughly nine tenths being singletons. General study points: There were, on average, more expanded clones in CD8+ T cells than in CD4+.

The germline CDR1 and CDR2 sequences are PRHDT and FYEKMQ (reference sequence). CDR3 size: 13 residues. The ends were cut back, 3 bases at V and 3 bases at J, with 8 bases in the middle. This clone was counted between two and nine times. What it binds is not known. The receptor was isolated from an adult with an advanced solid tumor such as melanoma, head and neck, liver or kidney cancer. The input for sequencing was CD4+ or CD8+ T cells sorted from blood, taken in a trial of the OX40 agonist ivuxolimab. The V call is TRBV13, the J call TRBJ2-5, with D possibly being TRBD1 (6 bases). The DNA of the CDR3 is TGTGCCAGCAGCTTCTCAGGGGAAGAGACCCAGTACTTC. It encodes CASSFSGEETQYF.